The present entry profiles one TCR beta chain with its context. Its cognate antigen is unknown. This entry comes from a study of T-cell memory formation after mild COVID-19. Study observations and caveats: Pre-infection memory held some responding clones, suggesting pre-existing cross-reactive T cells responded. Clones that contracted from day 15 to 85 had balanced CD4/CD8; later expanders were CD4+ biased. Of the contracting clones, CD4+ ones lay mainly in CM and EM, and CD8+ ones in EMRA.

Amplification by 5'RACE using constant-segment primers produced TCR alpha and TCR beta cDNA libraries that carried sample barcodes and UMIs. Each CDR3 protein gets one entry after TCRdb re-called the 5' RACE reads with MiXCR. The data contain more than 250,000 distinct CDR3 sequences, roughly 18% of them singletons. V was pared by 4 bases and J by 0 bases, with 13 bases between. Germline lookup yields CDR1 MNHEY and CDR2 SVGAGI. CDR3 length equals 17 residues. The TCR originated in a man younger than 35 who had mild COVID-19 (a few samples of this study predate the infection). Cell type and time point are not known. The chain recombines TRBV6-5 with TRBJ2-6, with D perhaps matching TRBD2 (7 bases). Input material: PBMCs or a T cell subset sorted from them (not recorded which). CDR3 nucleotide sequence: TGTGCCAGCAGTTCAGGGAGGGGGGACTCTGGGGCCAACGTCCTGACTTTC. This encodes CASSSGRGDSGANVLTF.